The 16 T cell receptor beta chains below were found in one sample sequenced in a study of vaccination and CD4 T cells after COVID-19. The Oncomine TCR Beta short-read assay was what sequenced the DNA obtained from cultured CD4+ T cells. TCRdb called the PCR reads again in MiXCR, with one record for every CDR3 protein. The repertoire consists of roughly 16,000 distinct CDR3 sequences, with roughly 28% occurring once and the leading ten covering about 25%. Which antigens these TCRs recognize remains unknown. Specified treatment: approximately 10-day PBMC culture with coronavirus spike peptide pools or control peptides (ViraFEST assay). Sequencing used cultured CD4+ T cells from blood. The receptors here all came from a human donor with COVID-19.

This chain links TRBV7-2 with TRBJ2-4; perhaps D is TRBD1 or TRBD2 (6 bases each). The length of the CDR3 is 16 residues. Trimming pared 4 bases from V and 0 bases from J, leaving 13 bases between. Germline-derived CDR1 and CDR2 are SGHTA and FQGNSA. CDR3 in amino acids: CASSSNRGVAKNIQYF. CDR3 coding DNA: TGTGCCAGCAGCTCCAATAGGGGGGTAGCCAAAAACATTCAGTACTTC.

The chain uses TRBV5-6 and TRBJ2-5; TRBD2 agrees at 7 bases. CDR3 length: 14 amino acids. Germline CDR1 and CDR2: SGHDT and YYEEEE. V dropped 6 bases and J dropped 4; count of bases not matched to a gene: 9. The CDR3 is CASTYSGGRETQYF. CDR3 in DNA: TGTGCCAGCACCTACTCGGGGGGTCGAGAGACCCAGTACTTC.

V gene TRBV10-2 combines with J gene TRBJ2-4, with D unclear. Germline V gene sequence: CDR1 WSHSY, CDR2 SAAADI. The CDR3 has 17 residues. Trimming removed 2 bases at V and 2 bases at J, with 16 bases between. The CDR3 loop reads CASSEDDSSGTKNIQYF. CDR3 nucleotides: TGCGCCAGCAGTGAGGACGACTCCTCAGGAACCAAAAACATTCAGTACTTC.

This clonotype was seen only a few times. Its ends do not fully match the called genes, so a read error is possible. The chain recombines TRBV15 with TRBJ2-1; weak D call: TRBD1 (6 bases). The CDR3 is 18 residues long. The germline CDR1 and CDR2 sequences are LNHNV and YYDKDF (reference sequence). CDR3 amino acids: CATSRDLSFRDRINVQFF. CDR3 sequence (DNA): TGTGCCACCAGCAGAGATCTCTCTTTTCGCGACAGGATAAATGTGCAGTTCTTC.

This clonotype has a handful of counts. The J gene is TRBJ2-7, the V gene TRBV7-6, with 8 bases identical to TRBD2. After removal of 5 bases from V and 4 bases from J, the junction contained 4 bases not matched to a gene. The CDR3 length is 13 residues. CDR1 and CDR2 (germline): SGHVS, FNYEAQ. The CDR3 nucleotides read TGTGCCAGCAGCGTCGCTAGCGGGTACGAGCAGTACTTC. This codes for CASSVASGYEQYF.

The V and J genes are TRBV20-1 and TRBJ2-2; TRBD1 is a possible D gene (7 bases). CDR3 length: 14 amino acids. The V gene lost 5 bases and the J gene lost 5 bases, with 15 bases spanning the gap. In germline, CDR1 is DFQATT, CDR2 SNEGSKA (reference sequence). CDR3 bases: TGCAGTGCTCGGACTATCAGGGGGACCGGGGAGCTGTTTTTT. The encoded protein is CSARTIRGTGELFF.

This clonotype is categorized as medium-sized. The chain employs TRBV6-1 and TRBJ1-5; no reliable D call. Trimming stripped 3 bases from V and 1 base from J, with 7 bases between. CDR1 and CDR2 from the germline V gene are MNHNS and SASEGT. The CDR3 is made up of 14 amino acids. The CDR3 bases are TGTGCCAGCAGTGAGCAATGGAGCAATCAGCCCCAGCATTTT. Translated, it gives CASSEQWSNQPQHF.

This chain joins TRBV9 and TRBJ2-1; unclear D gene. The CDR3 is 14 residues long. V was clipped by 0 bases and J by 5 bases, with 9 bases between them. CDR1 and CDR2 from the germline V gene are SGDLS and YYNGEE. CDR3 loop: CASSVEVGDNEQFF. CDR3 DNA: TGTGCCAGCAGCGTAGAGGTCGGTGACAATGAGCAGTTCTTC.

This clonotype is labeled medium-sized. J is TRBJ1-5 and V is TRBV15; D is unclear. With 1 base removed from V and 7 bases from J, the gap between germline ends came to 11 bases. Germline V gene sequence: CDR1 LNHNV, CDR2 YYDKDF (reference sequence). This CDR3 has 14 residues. The CDR3 bases are TGTGCCACCAGCAGAGGGTTAGGAGGGCAGCCCCAGCATTTT. Translating it yields CATSRGLGGQPQHF.

The genes are TRBV20-1 and TRBJ1-2; D uncertain. V was cut by 0 bases and J by 3 bases, with 8 bases left in between. The CDR3 loop spans 13 amino acids. Germline V gives CDR1 DFQATT, CDR2 SNEGSKA (reference sequence). The chain's CDR3 is CSARDREHYGYTF. The CDR3 DNA is TGCAGTGCTAGAGATAGGGAACACTATGGCTACACCTTC.

This clonotype has a handful of counts. The chain couples TRBV28 to TRBJ1-2, with D unclear. V was clipped by 3 bases and J by 5 bases, with 7 bases between them. Germline CDR1 MDHEN, CDR2 SYDVKM. This CDR3 contains 12 residues. The CDR3 DNA follows: TGTGCCAGCAGTTTCGACACTTATGGCTACACCTTC. As protein: CASSFDTYGYTF.

V gene TRBV7-9 combines with J gene TRBJ1-1; unclear D gene. The germline V and J ends were trimmed by 5 bases and 1 base, with 8 bases remaining between them. Germline V gives CDR1 SEHNR, CDR2 FQNEAQ (reference sequence). CDR3 length: 13 amino acids. The CDR3 nucleotides are TGTGCCAGCAGCAGGGATTGGAACACTGAAGCTTTCTTT. Translating gives CASSRDWNTEAFF.

This clonotype has only a few counts. The chain links TRBV20-1 to TRBJ2-3; 10 nucleotides align to TRBD2. The CDR3 contains 17 residues. Germline-derived CDR1 and CDR2 are DFQATT and SNEGSKA (reference sequence). With V trimmed by 2 bases and J by 4 bases, 12 bases remained unmatched. The CDR3 spells CSARRAGAGGLADTQYF. The DNA for the CDR3 is TGCAGTGCTAGACGAGCCGGAGCGGGGGGGTTGGCAGATACGCAGTATTTT.

This clonotype came up a few times. The chain employs TRBV6-5 and TRBJ1-6, with D possibly TRBD1 on 5 matching bases. This CDR3 spans 18 amino acids. The V end was cut by 2 bases, the J end by 4 bases, with 18 bases between. Germline values: CDR1 MNHEY, CDR2 SVGAGI. In DNA, the CDR3 is TGTGCCAGCAGTTACCGGGCCGGCGGGGCCTCATATAATTCACCCCTCCACTTT. Protein: CASSYRAGGASYNSPLHF.

This clonotype was seen more than once but under ten times. The chain combines TRBV20-1 with TRBJ2-1; TRBD2 aligns across 14 bases. Trimming cost V 5 bases and J 9 bases; bases outside gene matches: 9. The CDR3 loop spans 15 amino acids. Germline V gene sequence: CDR1 DFQATT, CDR2 SNEGSKA (reference sequence). As DNA, the CDR3 is TGCAGTGCTTCGCAAGGGACTAGCGGGGGATTTGAGCAGTTCTTC. The encoded protein is CSASQGTSGGFEQFF.

A few counts support this clonotype. This chain uses TRBV7-9 with TRBJ1-2, with a tentative D call TRBD1 (5 bases). The CDR3 loop spans 14 amino acids. Trimming shortened V by 3 bases and J by 7 bases, and 15 bases separated the two germline ends. Germline V gives CDR1 SEHNR, CDR2 FQNEAQ (reference sequence). The CDR3 DNA follows: TGTGCCAGCAGCTTCCCTAGACAGTCGGTTGGCTACACCTTC. Its translation is CASSFPRQSVGYTF.